This TCR beta chain was captured by sequencing in a study of blood T cell repertoires in COVID-19. The assay was immunoSEQ multiplex PCR, and TCRdb's table has in-frame clones only and misses some. The sample has over 200,000 clones; about nine tenths are singletons. The Seattle patients joined while their infection was active and were tracked longitudinally afterward. The TCR comes from a man aged 30 to 39 with COVID-19, enrolled during active disease. The sequenced sample consisted of peripheral blood.

CDR3 amino acids: CASSSPHTSGNEQFF. For the CDR3, the DNA is TGTGCCAGCAGCTCACCCCATACTAGCGGCAATGAGCAGTTCTTC. The J gene is TRBJ2-1, the V gene TRBV11-2, with 8 nucleotides matching TRBD2. CDR1 is SGHAT and CDR2 is FQNNGV in the germline V gene. The CDR3 spans 15 residues. The trim removed 4 bases at V and 6 bases at J, leaving 8 bases unmatched.